A selection of T cell receptor beta chains follows, all from one sample in a study of shared clonotypes between healthy human individuals. Repertoires were generated with immunoSEQ multiplex PCR, while TCRdb's copy carries only in-frame clones and drops some. The table has hundreds of thousands of clones, about 97% seen once. The sequencing sample was made of memory CD8+ T cells sorted from blood. All receptors come from a man aged 30 to 45 in good health. Both conserved end residues are part of each CDR3. Fields, in order: V gene, D gene, J gene, CDR3 length, clone size, CDR3 protein, CDR3 DNA. D genes are given only for firm matches. Clone sizes are given selectively: once, few, many, or a class where the clone is expanded.

TRBV27	TRBD2	TRBJ2-3	12	.	CASSGRADTQYF	TGTGCCAGCAGCGGGAGGGCAGATACGCAGTATTTT
TRBV5-1	TRBD2	TRBJ2-2	15	.	CASSFPSGKGGELFF	TGCGCCAGCAGCTTTCCCAGCGGGAAAGGCGGGGAGCTGTTTTTT
TRBV30	TRBD2	TRBJ2-3	16	.	CAWSMGTSGRADTQYF	TGTGCCTGGAGCATGGGGACTAGCGGGAGAGCAGATACGCAGTATTTT
TRBV6-1	.	TRBJ1-3	14	.	CASSPLGTGNTIYF	TGTGCCAGCAGCCCCTTGGGGACTGGAAACACCATATATTTT
TRBV5-6	.	TRBJ1-2	14	.	CASSLEPANYGYTF	TGTGCCAGCAGCTTAGAGCCGGCAAACTATGGCTACACCTTC
TRBV9	.	TRBJ2-3	15	.	CASSPRQGGTDTQYF	TGTGCCAGCAGCCCCCGTCAGGGGGGAACAGATACGCAGTATTTT
TRBV29-1	.	TRBJ1-1	12	.	CSVEGGRGVAFF	TGCAGCGTTGAGGGAGGGCGGGGGGTGGCTTTCTTT
TRBV27	.	TRBJ2-5	15	.	CASSLSGRALETQYF	TGTGCCAGCAGTTTATCGGGACGGGCGTTAGAGACCCAGTACTTC
TRBV29-1	.	TRBJ2-7	16	.	CSAGDNRARSIYEQYF	TGCAGCGCCGGAGACAACAGGGCCCGATCCATCTACGAGCAGTACTTC
TRBV4-1	.	TRBJ2-1	19	.	CASSQETGWGSLSYNEQFF	TGCGCCAGCAGCCAAGAAACGGGATGGGGGTCTCTCTCCTACAATGAGCAGTTCTTC
TRBV28	TRBD1	TRBJ1-5	17	.	CASRLILPGQTNQPQHF	TGTGCCAGCAGACTCATTCTACCGGGACAGACTAATCAGCCCCAGCATTTT
TRBV4-1	TRBD1	TRBJ2-3	15	.	CASRRLDREADTQYF	TGCGCCAGCCGACGACTGGACAGGGAGGCAGATACGCAGTATTTT
TRBV27	TRBD1	TRBJ2-2	17	.	CASSLPGQGLHTGELFF	TGTGCCAGCAGTTTACCGGGACAGGGTCTTCACACCGGGGAGCTGTTTTTT
TRBV28	TRBD1	TRBJ1-1	16	.	CASSLLSGQFGTEAFF	TGTGCCAGCAGTTTGCTGTCGGGACAGTTTGGCACTGAAGCTTTCTTT
TRBV28	.	TRBJ2-7	15	.	CASSLSVGVAYEQYF	TGTGCCAGCAGTTTATCCGTGGGAGTAGCCTACGAGCAGTACTTC
TRBV14	.	TRBJ1-2	16	.	CASSPFRTEEGYGYTF	TGTGCCAGCAGCCCATTCCGGACAGAGGAGGGCTATGGCTACACCTTC
TRBV6-1	TRBD2	TRBJ2-7	15	.	CASSGPGGRAREQYF	TGTGCCAGCAGTGGGCCTGGCGGGAGGGCCCGGGAGCAGTACTTC
TRBV18	TRBD2	TRBJ2-5	12	once	CASSRAGGAQYF	TGTGCCAGCTCACGCGCCGGGGGGGCCCAGTACTTC
TRBV2	.	TRBJ2-3	15	.	CASSPSRLSTDTQYF	TGTGCCAGCAGCCCTAGCCGGCTCAGCACAGATACGCAGTATTTT
TRBV7-9	.	TRBJ2-5	15	.	CASSLASPGRETQYF	TGTGCCAGCAGCTTAGCCAGTCCAGGGAGGGAGACCCAGTACTTC
TRBV7-6	.	TRBJ2-7	14	.	CASSLEGVGYEQYF	TGTGCCAGCAGCTTAGAGGGGGTAGGGTACGAGCAGTACTTC
TRBV29-1	TRBD2	TRBJ2-2	17	.	CSVEVLTSGTTTGELFF	TGCAGCGTTGAGGTTTTGACTAGCGGGACTACCACCGGGGAGCTGTTTTTT
TRBV5-1	TRBD2	TRBJ2-3	16	.	CASTWSAGGRADTQYF	TGCGCCAGCACCTGGAGTGCGGGAGGGAGGGCAGATACGCAGTATTTT
TRBV28	TRBD1	TRBJ2-1	15	.	CASSSPGQANNEQFF	TGTGCCAGCAGTTCCCCGGGACAGGCTAACAATGAGCAGTTCTTC
TRBV11-1	.	TRBJ2-3	16	.	CASSLRVSGVTDTQYF	TGTGCCAGCAGCTTACGGGTTTCAGGAGTTACAGATACGCAGTATTTT
TRBV6-4	.	TRBJ1-2	15	.	CASSDSGTADYGYTF	TGTGCCAGCAGTGACTCCGGGACCGCAGACTATGGCTACACCTTC
TRBV27	.	TRBJ2-5	15	.	CASSEPKWSQETQYF	TGTGCCAGCAGCGAACCCAAGTGGAGCCAAGAGACCCAGTACTTC
TRBV5-4	TRBD2	TRBJ2-5	15	.	CASSLSSGRVETQYF	TGTGCCAGCAGCTTGAGTAGCGGGAGGGTGGAGACCCAGTACTTC
TRBV6-5	.	TRBJ2-1	16	.	CASSYAVSGYYNEQFF	TGTGCCAGCAGTTACGCGGTGAGCGGCTACTACAATGAGCAGTTCTTC
TRBV10-2	.	TRBJ2-1	15	.	CASRIDLKPYNEQFF	TGCGCCAGCAGAATCGACTTGAAACCCTACAATGAGCAGTTCTTC
TRBV6-6	.	TRBJ1-1	12	.	CASSYFMTEAFF	TGTGCCAGCAGTTATTTTATGACTGAAGCTTTCTTT
TRBV30	.	TRBJ1-3	15	.	CAWGLWGKSGNTIYF	TGTGCCTGGGGTCTCTGGGGAAAGTCTGGAAACACCATATATTTT
TRBV6-5	.	TRBJ1-1	14	.	CASSYYQGSTEAFF	TGTGCCAGCAGTTACTACCAGGGAAGCACTGAAGCTTTCTTT
TRBV19	.	TRBJ2-3	17	.	CASSMTPISGGTDTQYF	TGTGCCAGTAGTATGACCCCCATCTCGGGGGGCACAGATACGCAGTATTTT
TRBV29-1	TRBD2	TRBJ2-7	12	.	CSVAGAHYEQYF	TGCAGCGTAGCGGGGGCGCACTACGAGCAGTACTTC
TRBV2	TRBD1	TRBJ1-5	14	.	CASRETGGPRPQHF	TGTGCCAGCAGGGAAACAGGGGGGCCTCGGCCCCAGCATTTT
TRBV7-9	TRBD2	TRBJ2-1	13	.	CASSSSGHNEQFF	TGTGCCAGCAGCTCTAGCGGGCACAATGAGCAGTTCTTC